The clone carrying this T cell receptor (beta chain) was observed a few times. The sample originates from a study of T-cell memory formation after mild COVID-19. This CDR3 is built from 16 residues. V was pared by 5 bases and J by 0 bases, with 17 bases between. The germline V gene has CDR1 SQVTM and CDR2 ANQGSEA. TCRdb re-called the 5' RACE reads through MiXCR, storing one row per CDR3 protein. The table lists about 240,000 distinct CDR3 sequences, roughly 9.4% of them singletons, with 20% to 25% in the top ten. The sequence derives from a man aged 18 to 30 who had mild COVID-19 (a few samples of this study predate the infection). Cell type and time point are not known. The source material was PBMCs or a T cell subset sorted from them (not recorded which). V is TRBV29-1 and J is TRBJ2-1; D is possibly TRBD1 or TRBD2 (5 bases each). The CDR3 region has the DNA TGCAGCGTTTCAACTCCCCGGGACCGCTCCTACAATGAGCAGTTCTTC. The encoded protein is CSVSTPRDRSYNEQFF.